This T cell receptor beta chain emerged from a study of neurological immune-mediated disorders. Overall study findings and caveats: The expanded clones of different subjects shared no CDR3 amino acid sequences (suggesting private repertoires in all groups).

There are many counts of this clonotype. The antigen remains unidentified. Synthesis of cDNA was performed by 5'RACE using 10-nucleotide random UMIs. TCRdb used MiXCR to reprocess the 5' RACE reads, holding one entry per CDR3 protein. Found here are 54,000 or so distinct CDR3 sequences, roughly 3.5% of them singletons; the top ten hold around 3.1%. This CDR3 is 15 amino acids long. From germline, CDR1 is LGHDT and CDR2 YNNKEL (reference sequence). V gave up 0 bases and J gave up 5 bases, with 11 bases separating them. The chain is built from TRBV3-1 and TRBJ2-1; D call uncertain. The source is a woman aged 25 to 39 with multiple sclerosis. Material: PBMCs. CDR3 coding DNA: TGTGCCAGCAGCCAAGACTACCCTACAAACAATGAGCAGTTCTTC. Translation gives CASSQDYPTNNEQFF.